A single sample gave rise to the 11 T cell receptor beta chains below, sequenced in a study of Graves' ophthalmopathy and Graves' hyperthyroidism. Investigators amplified TCR beta CDR3 regions from RNA transcripts. The library came from an HTBI-primed first-round RT-PCR and a second-round multiplex PCR. One entry per CDR3 protein results from TCRdb running MiXCR on the multiplex PCR reads. The sample yields hundreds of thousands of distinct CDR3 sequences, about 47% seen once. Sequenced material: peripheral blood. Receptors originate from an adult man with Graves' ophthalmopathy.

The genes are TRBV12-3 or TRBV12-4 and TRBJ1-1; 7 nucleotides line up with TRBD1. There are 16 residues in the CDR3. The V segment lost 5 bases and the J segment 1 base; nucleotides outside the gene matches: 10. The CDR3 DNA reads as TGTGCCAGCAGTCCATCTCAGACAGGGCGGAACACTGAAGCTTTCTTT. Its translation: CASSPSQTGRNTEAFF.

This clonotype was seen a few times. V gene TRBV18 combines with J gene TRBJ2-6; D may be TRBD2 (5 bases). CDR1 is KGHSH and CDR2 is LQKENI in the germline V gene. This CDR3 has 15 amino acids. V was clipped by 3 bases and J by 2 bases, with 8 bases between them. The CDR3 nucleotides read TGTGCCAGCTCACCTGGAGGACCTGGGGCCAACGTCCTGACTTTC. Residues: CASSPGGPGANVLTF.

This clonotype was seen at least ten times. J is TRBJ1-2 and V is TRBV25-1; TRBD1 is a possible D gene (6 bases). The germline V gene encodes CDR1 MGHDK and CDR2 SYGVNS. This CDR3 spans 15 amino acids. V lost 4 bases and J lost 4, with 16 bases in between. The CDR3 nucleotides are TGTGCCAGCAGTGCTACGACGGCACAGGGCTATGGCTACACCTTC. It yields the protein CASSATTAQGYGYTF.

This clonotype was detected only a few times. The chain recombines TRBV7-9 with TRBJ1-1; D uncertain. Trimming took off 2 bases at V and 5 bases at J, with 9 bases between the two ends. The CDR3 consists of 13 residues. The germline V gene has CDR1 SEHNR and CDR2 FQNEAQ (reference sequence). CDR3 DNA: TGTGCCAGCAGCTTACTTTCCGGGACTGAAGCTTTCTTT. Amino acid sequence: CASSLLSGTEAFF. Based on the CDR3 plus reference TRBV7-9 and TRBJ1-1, the full variable domain is DTGVSQNPRHKITKRGQNVTFRCDPISEHNRLYWYRQTLGQGPEFLTYFQNEAQLEKSRLLSDRFSAERPKGSFSTLEIQRTEQGDSAMYLCASSLLSGTEAFFGQGTRLTVV.

The CDR3 DNA is TGTGCCAGCAGTATTAGCCGCACCGGGGAGCTGTTTTTT. This translates into CASSISRTGELFF. This chain joins TRBV2 and TRBJ2-2; D remains unclear. The V end was cut by 5 bases, the J end by 4 bases, with 8 bases between. The germline gives CDR1 SNHLY, CDR2 FYNNEI. This CDR3 comprises 13 residues.

The chain joins TRBV6-1 to TRBJ1-5, with 7 nucleotides matching TRBD1. The junction had 7 bases not matched to a gene; V was cut back by 2 bases and J by 9 bases. The CDR3 runs to 14 residues. Germline V gene lookup returns CDR1 MNHNS and CDR2 SASEGT. Here the CDR3 DNA reads TGTGCCAGCAGTGAAAATACAGGGGACGGGCCCCAGCATTTT. Its translation: CASSENTGDGPQHF.

This clonotype has a single count. The chain carries TRBV4-2 and TRBJ1-2; D may be TRBD1 (6 bases). Germline loops: CDR1 LGHNA, CDR2 YNFKEQ. Trimming took 0 bases from V and 8 from J, leaving 19 bases between them. The CDR3 totals 16 residues. The CDR3 DNA sequence: TGTGCCAGCAGCCAAGATAGTAAACAGGGAGGATGGGGCTACACCTTC. It translates to CASSQDSKQGGWGYTF.

CDR3 nucleotide sequence: TGCAGTGCTAGAGATCAGGCGAGATATAATTCACCCCTCCACTTT. Its translation is CSARDQARYNSPLHF. This sequence joins TRBV20-1 and TRBJ1-6; D uncertain. Germline V gene sequence: CDR1 DFQATT, CDR2 SNEGSKA (reference sequence). This CDR3 contains 15 residues. The germline V and J ends were trimmed by 0 bases and 4 bases, with 10 bases remaining between them.

The J gene is TRBJ1-1, the V gene TRBV5-1, with D uncertain. The V gene's germline CDR1 is SGHRS and CDR2 YFSETQ. V was trimmed by 0 bases and J by 2 bases, leaving 11 bases between them. The CDR3 runs to 15 residues. The CDR3 region is CASSLVGSFNTEAFF. Here the CDR3 DNA reads TGCGCCAGCAGCTTGGTGGGCAGTTTCAACACTGAAGCTTTCTTT.

Worth noting for this clonotype: At one end, the junction sequence differs from germline, possibly due to a read error. The chain employs TRBV12-3 or TRBV12-4 and TRBJ1-1; no firm D call. This CDR3 spans 13 amino acids. This CDR3 is CASSLGQWAEAFF. CDR3 nucleotide sequence: TGTGCCAGCAGCTTAGGCCAATGGGCTGAGGCTTTCTTT.

This chain connects TRBV7-2 to TRBJ2-5; D possibly corresponds to TRBD2 (6 bases). V gave up 5 bases and J gave up 3 bases, with 19 bases separating them. Germline V CDR1 and CDR2: SGHTA, FQGNSA. This CDR3 has 16 amino acids. CDR3 region: CASSQGGPPGEETQYF. CDR3 DNA: TGTGCCAGCAGCCAAGGAGGTCCCCCGGGAGAAGAGACCCAGTACTTC.